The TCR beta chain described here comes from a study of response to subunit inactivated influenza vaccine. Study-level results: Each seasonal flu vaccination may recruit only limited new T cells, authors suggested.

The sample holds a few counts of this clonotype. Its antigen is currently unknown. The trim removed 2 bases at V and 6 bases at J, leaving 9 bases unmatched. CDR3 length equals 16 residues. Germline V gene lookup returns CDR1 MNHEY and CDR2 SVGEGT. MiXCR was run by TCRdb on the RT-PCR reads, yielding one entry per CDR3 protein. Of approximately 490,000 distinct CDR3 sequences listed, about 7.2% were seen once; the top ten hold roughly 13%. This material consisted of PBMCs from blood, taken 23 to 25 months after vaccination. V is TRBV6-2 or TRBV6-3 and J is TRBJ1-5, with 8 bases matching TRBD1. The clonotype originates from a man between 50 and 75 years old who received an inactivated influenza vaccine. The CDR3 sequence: CASSYPRTGFAQPQHF. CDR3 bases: TGTGCCAGCAGTTACCCTAGGACAGGGTTCGCTCAGCCCCAGCATTTT.